The 13 T cell receptor beta chains listed next were all sequenced from one sample in a study of OX40 agonist ivuxolimab in advanced cancers. Assay used: immunoSEQ multiplex PCR; TCRdb lists only in-frame clones, some missing. This table holds 20,000 or so clones, more than 70% found once. Source: CD4+ or CD8+ T cells sorted from blood, taken in a trial of the OX40 agonist ivuxolimab. The receptors were sampled from an adult with an advanced solid tumor such as melanoma, head and neck, liver or kidney cancer.

The chain recombines TRBV4-1 with TRBJ2-2; D is perhaps TRBD2 (6 bases). The ends were cut back, 3 bases at V and 6 bases at J, with 8 bases in the middle. The V gene's germline CDR1 is MGHRA and CDR2 YSYEKL. The length of the CDR3 is 13 residues. This CDR3 is CASSHRLAGELFF. The CDR3 nucleotides read TGCGCCAGCAGCCATCGACTAGCCGGGGAGCTGTTTTTT.

This chain uses TRBV14 with TRBJ2-7; D gene unclear. V was pared by 4 bases and J by 0 bases, with 13 bases between. Per the germline V gene, CDR1 is SGHDN and CDR2 is FVKESK. This CDR3 has 15 amino acids. Here the CDR3 reads CASSRADSFSYEQYF. Written as DNA, the CDR3 is TGTGCCAGCAGCCGGGCCGACTCCTTCTCCTACGAGCAGTACTTC.

This clone was detected only a few times. One end of the junction is discordant with germline, which a read error may explain. The rearrangement joins TRBV7-6 to TRBJ2-7, with unresolved D. This CDR3 is 13 amino acids long. CDR1 and CDR2 (germline): SGHVS, FNYEAQ. CDR3 DNA: TGTGCCAGCAGTTTAGGGTCAGTCCACGAGCAGTACTTC. Translating gives CASSLGSVHEQYF.

The CDR3: CASSDRQGASYEQYF. CDR3 nucleotides: TGCGCCAGCAGTGATCGGCAGGGGGCCTCCTACGAGCAGTACTTC. The chain uses TRBV10-1 and TRBJ2-7, with 8 bases matching TRBD1. The CDR3 is 15 residues long. CDR1 and CDR2 (germline): WNHNN, SYGVQD (reference sequence). The trim removed 3 bases at V and 0 bases at J, leaving 4 bases unmatched.

This clone was picked up a small number of times. V and J are TRBV11-2 and TRBJ1-6; TRBD1 matches 9 bases. The CDR3 covers 16 residues. Trimming at V came to 4 bases and at J to 9 bases, leaving 10 bases not matched to a gene. CDR1 and CDR2 (germline): SGHAT, FQNNGV. The chain's CDR3 is CASSSEEGQGSSPLHF. CDR3 coding DNA: TGTGCCAGCAGCTCCGAGGAGGGACAGGGCAGTTCACCCCTCCACTTT.

The chain has TRBV7-2 and TRBJ1-5; 7 bases fit TRBD1. With 2 bases clipped from V and 2 bases from J, the junction kept 3 bases outside the gene matches. This CDR3 region has 15 residues. Germline V CDR1 and CDR2: SGHTA, FQGNSA. The CDR3 region has the DNA TGTGCCAGCAGCTTAAGACAGGGCGGCAATCAGCCCCAGCATTTT. This sequence encodes CASSLRQGGNQPQHF.

The chain joins TRBV4-1 to TRBJ2-3; 15 bases match TRBD2. From germline, CDR1 is MGHRA and CDR2 YSYEKL. This CDR3 spans 16 amino acids. Trimming at V came to 1 base and at J to 6 bases, leaving 2 bases not matched to a gene. The CDR3 DNA follows: TGCGCCAGCAGCCAAGGGACTAGCGGGAGGGGGGATACGCAGTATTTT. Translated: CASSQGTSGRGDTQYF.

This rearrangement joins TRBV19 to TRBJ1-2; D is ambiguous. Germline V lookup: CDR1 LNHDA, CDR2 SQIVND (reference sequence). The CDR3 totals 15 residues. V was pared by 3 bases and J by 6 bases, with 17 bases between. CDR3 bases: TGTGCCAGTAGTATTATGGAGATGAGCGAGGATGGCTACACCTTC. Its translation is CASSIMEMSEDGYTF. The full variable domain, with the rest looked up from reference TRBV19 and TRBJ1-2, is DGGITQSPKYLFRKEGQNVTLSCEQNLNHDAMYWYRQDPGQGLRLIYYSQIVNDFQKGDIAEGYSVSREKKESFPLTVTSAQKNPTAFYLCASSIMEMSEDGYTFGSGTRLTVV.

J is TRBJ2-2 and V is TRBV9, with D possibly matching TRBD2 (6 bases). CDR3 length: 13 residues. Germline V gene lookup returns CDR1 SGDLS and CDR2 YYNGEE. Trimming removed 0 bases at V and 7 bases at J, with 7 bases between. CDR3 nucleotides: TGTGCCAGCAGCGTAGGCGGGAACGGGGAGCTGTTTTTT. Amino acid sequence: CASSVGGNGELFF. Supplemented by reference TRBV9 and TRBJ2-2, the full variable domain reads DSGVTQTPKHLITATGQRVTLRCSPRSGDLSVYWYQQSLDQGLQFLIQYYNGEERAKGNILERFSAQQFPDLHSELNLSSLELGDSALYFCASSVGGNGELFFGEGSRLTVL.

This sequence joins TRBV4-1 and TRBJ1-3, with TRBD1 as a possible D gene (5 bases). Trimming pared 4 bases from V and 1 base from J, leaving 11 bases between. The germline V gene encodes CDR1 MGHRA and CDR2 YSYEKL. CDR3 size: 15 residues. CDR3 DNA: TGCGCCAGCAGCCTCAGGGATGGTTCTGGAAACACCATATATTTT. Translation gives CASSLRDGSGNTIYF.

This chain connects TRBV13 to TRBJ2-5, with 7 bases matching TRBD1. The germline V gene has CDR1 PRHDT and CDR2 FYEKMQ (reference sequence). This CDR3 spans 15 amino acids. Losses at the gene ends were 0 bases for V and 0 bases for J; bases not matched to a gene: 1. CDR3: CASSLGDRYQETQYF. For the CDR3, the DNA is TGTGCCAGCAGCTTAGGGGACAGGTACCAAGAGACCCAGTACTTC.

The genes are TRBV19 and TRBJ2-1; TRBD2 is a possible D gene (5 bases). Trimming pared 0 bases from V and 2 bases from J, leaving 14 bases between. There are 17 residues in the CDR3. Germline CDR1 reads LNHDA; CDR2 reads SQIVND (reference sequence). CDR3 coding DNA: TGTGCCAGTAGTATAGATAAAAGTATCGGGACCTACAATGAGCAGTTCTTC. The encoded protein is CASSIDKSIGTYNEQFF.

This clone was counted between two and nine times. The chain links TRBV29-1 to TRBJ2-7, with TRBD2 as a possible D gene (5 bases). Between the trimmed V and J ends, which lost 6 bases and 5 bases, there was a span of 11 bases. The CDR3 runs to 11 residues. Germline CDR1 reads SQVTM; CDR2 reads ANQGSEA. The CDR3 nucleotides are TGCAGCGTACTCTGGACTGACGAGCAGTACTTC. It yields the protein CSVLWTDEQYF.